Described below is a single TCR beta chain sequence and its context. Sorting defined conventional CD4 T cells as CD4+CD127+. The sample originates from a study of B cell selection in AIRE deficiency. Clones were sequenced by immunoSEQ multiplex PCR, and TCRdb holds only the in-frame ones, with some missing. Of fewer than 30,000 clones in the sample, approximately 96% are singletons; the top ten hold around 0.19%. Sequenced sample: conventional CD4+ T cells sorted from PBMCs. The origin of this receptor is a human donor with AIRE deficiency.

CDR3 bases: TGTGCCAGCACCACGGGTGGCGGGAGGGCCTCTAGAGAGACCCAGTACTTC. Amino acid sequence: CASTTGGGRASRETQYF. The rearrangement uses TRBV28 and TRBJ2-5, with 9 bases identical to TRBD2. The CDR3 has 17 residues. V lost 7 bases, J lost 4 bases, and 16 bases stayed unmatched. Germline CDR1 is MDHEN and CDR2 is SYDVKM. Based on the CDR3 plus reference TRBV28 and TRBJ2-5, the full variable domain is DVKVTQSSRYLVKRTGEKVFLECVQDMDHENMFWYRQDPGLGLRLIYFSYDVKMKEKGDIPEGYSVSREKKERFSLILESASTNQTSMYLCASTTGGGRASRETQYFGPGTRLLVL.